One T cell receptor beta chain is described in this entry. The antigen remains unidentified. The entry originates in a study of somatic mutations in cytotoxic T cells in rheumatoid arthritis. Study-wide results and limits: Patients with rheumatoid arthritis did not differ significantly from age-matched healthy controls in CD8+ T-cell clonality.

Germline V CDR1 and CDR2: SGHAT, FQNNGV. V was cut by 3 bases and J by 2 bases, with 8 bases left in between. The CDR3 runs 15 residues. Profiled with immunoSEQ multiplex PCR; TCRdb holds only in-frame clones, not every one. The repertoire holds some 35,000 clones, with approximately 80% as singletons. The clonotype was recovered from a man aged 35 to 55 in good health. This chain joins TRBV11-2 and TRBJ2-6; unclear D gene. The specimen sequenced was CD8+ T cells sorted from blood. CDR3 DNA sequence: TGTGCCAGCAGCTTGCAAGGGACTGGGGCCAACGTCCTGACTTTC. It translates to CASSLQGTGANVLTF.